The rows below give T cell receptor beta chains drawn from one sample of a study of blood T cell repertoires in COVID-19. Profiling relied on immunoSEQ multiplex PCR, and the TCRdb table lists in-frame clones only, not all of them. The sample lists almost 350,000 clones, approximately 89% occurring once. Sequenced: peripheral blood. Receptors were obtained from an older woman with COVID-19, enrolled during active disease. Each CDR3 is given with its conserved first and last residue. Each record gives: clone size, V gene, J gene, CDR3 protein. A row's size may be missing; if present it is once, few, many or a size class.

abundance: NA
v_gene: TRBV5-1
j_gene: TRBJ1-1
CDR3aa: CASSLQGADTEAFF

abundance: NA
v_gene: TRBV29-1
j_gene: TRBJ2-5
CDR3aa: CSVGRETQYF

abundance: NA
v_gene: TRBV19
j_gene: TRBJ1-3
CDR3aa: CASFLPGQAGNTIYF

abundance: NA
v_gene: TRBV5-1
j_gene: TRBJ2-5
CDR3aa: CASSSAAGKETQYF

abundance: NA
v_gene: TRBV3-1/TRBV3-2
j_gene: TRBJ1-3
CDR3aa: CASSQGTDDSGNTIYF

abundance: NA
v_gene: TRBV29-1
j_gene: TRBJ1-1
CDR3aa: CSVALTGAVEAFF

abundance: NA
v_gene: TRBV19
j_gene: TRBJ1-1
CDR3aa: CASRPGWHVNTEAFF

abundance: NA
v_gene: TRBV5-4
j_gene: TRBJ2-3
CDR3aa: CASSLRGRGTDTQYF

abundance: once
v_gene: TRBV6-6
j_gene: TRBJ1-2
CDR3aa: CASSYEGTGGVGGYTF

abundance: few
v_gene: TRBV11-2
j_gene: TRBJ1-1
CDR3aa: CASSFVNTEAFF

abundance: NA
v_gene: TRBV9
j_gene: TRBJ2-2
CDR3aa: CASSVRTANTGELFF

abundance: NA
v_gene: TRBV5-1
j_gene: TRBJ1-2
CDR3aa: CASSSGERVPNYGYTF

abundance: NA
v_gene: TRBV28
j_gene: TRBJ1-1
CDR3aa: CASSLLVGRGGAFF

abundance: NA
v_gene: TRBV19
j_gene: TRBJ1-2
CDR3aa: CASSIDPYRDYGYTF

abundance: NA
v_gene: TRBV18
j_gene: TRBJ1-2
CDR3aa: CASSPPDRFNYGYTF

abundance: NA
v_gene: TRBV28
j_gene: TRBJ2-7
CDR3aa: CASSGEGGGPPEQYF

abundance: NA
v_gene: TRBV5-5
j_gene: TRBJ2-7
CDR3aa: CASSYNHGTGEQYF

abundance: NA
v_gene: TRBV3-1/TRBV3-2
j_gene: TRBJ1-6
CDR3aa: CASGFTGGNSPLHF

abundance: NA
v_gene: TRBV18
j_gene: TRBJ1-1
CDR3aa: CASSPSVGTGAMNTEAFF

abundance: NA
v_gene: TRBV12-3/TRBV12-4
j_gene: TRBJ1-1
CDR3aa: CASTGQGGTEAFF

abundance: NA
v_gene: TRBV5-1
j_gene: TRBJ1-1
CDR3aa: CASSLAKAAGEAFF

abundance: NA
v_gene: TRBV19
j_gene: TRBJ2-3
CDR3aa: CASRRSGQGAFGDTQYF

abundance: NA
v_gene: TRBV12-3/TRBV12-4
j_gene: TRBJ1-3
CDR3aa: CASSFRSGNTIYF

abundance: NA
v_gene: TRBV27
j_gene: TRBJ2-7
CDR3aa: CASSSAGTGSEQYF

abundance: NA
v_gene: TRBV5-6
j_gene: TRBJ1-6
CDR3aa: CASSLYQGNSPLHF

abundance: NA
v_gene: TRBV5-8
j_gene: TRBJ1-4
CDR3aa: CASSLDRGHEKLFF

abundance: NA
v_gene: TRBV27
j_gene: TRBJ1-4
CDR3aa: CASSHRPGLNEKLFF

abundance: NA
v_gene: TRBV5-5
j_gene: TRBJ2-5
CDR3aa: CASSWGSGDQETQYF

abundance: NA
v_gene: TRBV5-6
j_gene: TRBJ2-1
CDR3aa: CASSYRTSGGIYNEQFF

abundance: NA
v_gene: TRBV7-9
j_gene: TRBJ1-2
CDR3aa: CASSSGTAALYGYTF

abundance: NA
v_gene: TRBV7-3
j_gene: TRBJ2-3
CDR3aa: CASSHGRTDTQYF

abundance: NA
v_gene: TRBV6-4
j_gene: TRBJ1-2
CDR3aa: CASSDSRSGIFF

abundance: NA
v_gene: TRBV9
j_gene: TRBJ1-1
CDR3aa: CASSVATGFEAFF

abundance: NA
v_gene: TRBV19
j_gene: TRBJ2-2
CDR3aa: CASIKTGATGELFF

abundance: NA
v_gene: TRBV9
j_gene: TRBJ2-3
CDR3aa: CASSVESLNPTDTQYF

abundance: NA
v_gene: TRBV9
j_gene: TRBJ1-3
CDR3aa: CASSVGWEGNTIYF

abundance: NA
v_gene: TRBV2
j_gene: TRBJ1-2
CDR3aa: CASSERGSGYTF

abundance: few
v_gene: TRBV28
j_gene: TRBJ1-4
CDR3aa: CASSLGTGGKEKLFF

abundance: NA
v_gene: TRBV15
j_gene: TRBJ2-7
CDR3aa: CATSRPGQGRNYEQYF

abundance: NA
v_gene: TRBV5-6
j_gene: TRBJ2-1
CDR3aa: CASSLGQGYNEQFF

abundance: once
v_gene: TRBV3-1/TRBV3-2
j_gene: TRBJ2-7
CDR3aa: CASSQGRGTTGEQYF

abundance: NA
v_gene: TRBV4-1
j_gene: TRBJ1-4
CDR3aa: CASSPRVREAAEKLFF

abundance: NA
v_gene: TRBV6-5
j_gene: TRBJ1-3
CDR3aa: CASRDRVSSGNTIYF

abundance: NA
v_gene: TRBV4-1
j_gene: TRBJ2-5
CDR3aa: CASSPDPDRETQYF

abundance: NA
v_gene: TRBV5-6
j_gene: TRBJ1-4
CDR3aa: CASSPWTGTDEKLFF

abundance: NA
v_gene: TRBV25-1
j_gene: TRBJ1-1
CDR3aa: CASSGITGKGTEAFF

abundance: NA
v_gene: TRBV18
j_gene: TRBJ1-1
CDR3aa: CASSPVITEAFF

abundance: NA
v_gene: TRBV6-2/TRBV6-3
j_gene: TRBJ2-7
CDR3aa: CASSYLVGGGGFHEQYF

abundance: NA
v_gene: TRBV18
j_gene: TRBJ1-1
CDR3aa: CASSPPSRTEAFF

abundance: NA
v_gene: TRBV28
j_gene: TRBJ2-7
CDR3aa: CASSFSRTANYEQYF

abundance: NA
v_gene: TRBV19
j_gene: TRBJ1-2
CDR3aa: CASSARTDYYGYTF

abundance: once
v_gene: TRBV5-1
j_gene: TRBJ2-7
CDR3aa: CASSLFTGTYEQYF